This TCR beta chain comes out of a study of T cells after yellow fever vaccination. Study-wide points: Booster samples showed a return of most primary-vaccination clones (roughly 95% CD4, around 85% CD8).

This clonotype was counted many times. Its target is not known. The CDR3 sequence is 13 residues long. Germline V gives CDR1 SGHTA, CDR2 FQGNSA. Trimming cost V 6 bases and J 7 bases, with 13 bases left between them. In making TCR cDNA, 5'RACE template switching added a universal primer site and UMIs to it. Using its own MiXCR run on the 5' RACE reads, TCRdb lists one record per CDR3 protein. The sample has a few hundred thousand distinct CDR3 sequences; around 5.3% are singletons. The input for sequencing was CD4+ T cells sorted from PBMCs, taken on the day of the yellow fever booster vaccination. This TCR was sampled from a man aged 18 to 29 who received the YFV17D yellow fever vaccine. V gene TRBV7-2 combines with J gene TRBJ1-5, with D possibly being TRBD1 (6 bases). CDR3 in DNA: TGTGCCAGCAGTACACAGGGTGACCAGCCCCAGCATTTT. It yields the protein CASSTQGDQPQHF.